This T cell receptor (beta chain) was recovered during a study of naive and memory T cell subsets. Broader study findings: Naive repertoires, especially CD8, held a few larger clonotypes, possibly memory cells re-expressing CD45RA. Activation and differentiation may alter RNA-based TCR counts. Naive and memory repertoire findings lacked a ground truth for validation.

Two oligonucleotides, mixed equimolar, formed the beta constant-region primer covering TRBC1 and TRBC2. Ligated cDNA was amplified by four rounds of PCR with nested alpha and beta constant-region primers and SP2. TCRdb itself ran the UMI-ligation and nested PCR reads through MiXCR, one entry per CDR3 protein. This sample has approximately 100,000 distinct CDR3 sequences, with about 14% found just once. About this clonotype itself: Its target is unknown.

J was trimmed by 5 bases and V by 4 bases; bases with no gene match: 9. Germline values: CDR1 LNHNV, CDR2 YYDKDF (reference sequence). The CDR3 runs 16 residues. CD4+ T cell IFNgamma after overnight CMV lysate exposure gave donor CMV status. CD4 T cells were positively selected, then CD8 T cells from the CD4-negative fraction. Sequencing was performed on naive CD8+ T cells from blood. This TCR was sampled from a human donor in good health. The rearrangement joins TRBV15 to TRBJ1-1, with TRBD1 identical over 11 bases. For the CDR3, the DNA is TGTGCCACCAGCATTCCCGGGACAGGGGGAGGTACTGAAGCTTTCTTT. Its protein product is CATSIPGTGGGTEAFF.